This TCR beta chain was obtained from a study of beta chain bispecific antibodies for T cell cancers (dated by TCRdb to the early 2020s). Background for the entire study: Healthy donor T cells were cocultured with T cell leukemia lines and bispecific antibodies, then TRBV sequencing of surviving cells measured the depletion of each TRBV family. Surface TRBV12 (TRBV12-3) was expressed on Jurkat cells, and surface TRBV5-5 was expressed on HPB-ALL cells.

This clonotype was seen at least ten times. It has no known antigen specificity. No base qualities exist here, and no much larger clone lies one base off it. Results and caveats for the whole study, not just this receptor: Cross-reactivity of the anti-TRBV5-5 antibody with TRBV5-6 was attributed to high sequence similarity between the two genes. Apart from the targeted and closely related genes, all other TRBV family members appeared to be unaffected by the TRBV-directed bispecific antibodies. Relative to anti-CD19, the TRBV12-3 share of total TRBV signal was reduced by 97% to 99% after anti-TRBV12 exposure, whereas a nonsignificant under 40% decrease was observed for TRBV12-4. Every sequenced sample was a mix of normal T cells and leukemia cell line cells, and most of the targeted TRBV signal originated from the leukemia cells instead of the normal T cells.

The CDR1 and CDR2 encoded by the germline V gene (reference sequence) are LNHDA and SQIVND. Inclusive of the bounding cysteine and phenylalanine, the CDR3 is 15 residues long. Only CDR3 DNA is held: 45 bases, read in frame from base 1. For this chain, trimming is 4 bases at the V end and 2 bases at the J end, and the number of junction bases without a gene match is 5. This specimen's treatment or condition label, per the study, means: alpha-V12: anti-TRBV12 scFv linked to anti-CD3 scFv. T cells were expanded from blood mononuclear cells with anti-CD3 antibody OKT3 or CD3/CD28 Dynabeads for 3 to 4 days. The anti-TRBV12 bispecific sample was derived from a coculture of Jurkat leukemia cells with normal T cells and was compared against an anti-CD19 bispecific control coculture. Expanded T cells were maintained in RPMI 1640 supplemented with approximately 10% fetal bovine serum, recombinant human IL-2 (around 90 IU/ml) and IL-7 (about 5.1 ng/ml). Each coculture contained approximately 5 x 10^4 normal T cells, approximately 5 x 10^4 target cells and bispecific antibody in approximately 100 ul and was incubated for roughly 16 hours at 37 degrees C. Each bispecific antibody was composed of two single-chain variable fragments, which were expressed in a single-chain diabody format with a His tag. Effector T cells came from healthy human donors; peripheral blood mononuclear cells were isolated from leukapheresis samples by Ficoll density gradient centrifugation.

Unique molecular identifier barcodes were incorporated into the libraries and were used for clonotype quantification. Qiagen AllPrep DNA/RNA Micro kits were used to isolate total RNA, and an Agilent TapeStation was used to check RNA quality. TCR beta libraries were constructed by 5' RACE, in which cDNA synthesis was followed by two PCR steps with TCR beta constant-region gene-specific primers. Sequencing of the TCR beta libraries was done on an Illumina MiSeq platform. The paper's processing steps were these. MIGEC, MiXCR and VDJtools were used to process the reads. Clonotype frequency was calculated as the fraction of unique molecular identifiers assigned to a given clonotype among all unique molecular identifiers in the sample. Nonfunctional TRBV genes classified in IMGT as pseudogenes or open reading frames, such as TRBV1, TRBV12-1 and TRBV21, were excluded. TCRdb reworked the public reads: Q25 trimming with fastp, MiXCR clone assembly, productive beta chains retained. Every entry covers one CDR3 protein and lists the most common genes and DNA from its rows. What appears here as the V and J calls and clone size reflects TCRdb's work, not the paper's. In this sample the table shows about 20,000 distinct CDR3 sequences, 2% to 2.5% of which occur a single time. The ten most abundant clones make up about 4.9% of the sample.

Specimen: healthy donor T cells cultured with leukemia cells, collected from a culture containing a bispecific antibody targeting TCR Vbeta12. The V and J segments used are TRBV19 and TRBJ1-3, with TRBD1 identical over 7 junction bases. The clonotype originates from a human donor in good health. Some clones in this sample may be carry-over from other donors' samples. CDR3 protein: CASSTGTAAGNTIYF. The nucleotides are TGTGCCAGTAGTACCGGGACAGCCGCTGGAAACACCATATATTTT. The variable domain in full, with residues beyond the CDR3 obtained from the reference TRBV19 and TRBJ1-3 genes, is DGGITQSPKYLFRKEGQNVTLSCEQNLNHDAMYWYRQDPGQGLRLIYYSQIVNDFQKGDIAEGYSVSREKKESFPLTVTSAQKNPTAFYLCASSTGTAAGNTIYFGEGSWLTVV.